This T cell receptor beta chain was sequenced during a study of CXCR3-negative and CXCR3-positive naive CD8 T cells. The V gene's germline CDR1 is SSHAT and CDR2 FNYEAQ (reference sequence). The CDR3 extends over 13 amino acids. Libraries were UMI-labeled 5' RACE TRB cDNA. From the 5' RACE reads, TCRdb lists one entry per CDR3 protein and no DNA. The table lists some 22,000 distinct CDR3 sequences. Naivety in CD8+ T cells corresponded to a CD45RO-CCR7+CD27+CD95- phenotype. The sample comprised naive CXCR3- CD8+ T cells from blood. As to subset: CD45RO-CCR7+CD27+CD95- naive CD8+ T cells lacking CXCR3 (TNR3-). The receptor comes from a human donor in good health. Some clones in this sample may be carry-over from other donors' samples. The rearrangement uses TRBV7-7 and TRBJ2-7. Here the CDR3 reads CASSLGISYEQYF.